A single sample is the source of the 28 T cell receptor beta chains below, sequenced in a study of cytomegalovirus exposure and HLA in healthy donors listed by TCRdb under 2017. Receptors were amplified or captured by the immunoSEQ multiplex PCR assay. For the multiplex PCR, a mixture combining 60 forward primers for TCR Vbeta segments and 13 reverse primers for TCR Jbeta segments was used. TCRdb retrieved this table from immuneACCESS and kept in-frame rearrangements only. Not all clones are present; in checked studies, unresolved V genes account for under half, and no reason is known for the remainder. This sample's table lists tens of thousands of clones. Approximately 7% of the sample is taken by the ten largest. The sequenced material came from PBMCs. The origin of the receptors is a woman aged 40 to 50 in good health and CMV-seronegative.

With respect to this clone: At one of its ends the junction is not consistent with the germline gene, which may arise from a read error. This chain uses TRBV5-1 with TRBJ2-5; 11 nucleotides match TRBD1. CDR1 SGHRS and CDR2 YFSETQ come from the germline V gene. The CDR3 sequence is 14 residues long. The CDR3 region has the DNA TGCGCCAGCAGCTGGACAGGGGGCGAAGAGAACCAGTACTTC. It specifies CASSWTGGEENQYF.

This rearrangement joins TRBV5-1 to TRBJ2-5; D ambiguous. CDR1 is SGHRS, CDR2 YFSETQ, per germline. V was cut by 0 bases and J by 2 bases, with 8 bases left in between. This CDR3 has 14 amino acids. The CDR3 coding sequence is TGCGCCAGCAGCTTGGCTCACGGGCAAGAGACCCAGTACTTC. Translation gives CASSLAHGQETQYF.

V usage is TRBV9 and J usage is TRBJ2-5, with 8 bases fitting TRBD1. Germline assignment: CDR1 SGDLS and CDR2 YYNGEE. With 4 bases clipped from V and 5 bases from J, the junction kept 4 bases outside the gene matches. The CDR3 consists of 13 residues. CDR3 loop: CASSPQGAETQYF. CDR3 nucleotides: TGTGCCAGCAGCCCCCAGGGGGCCGAGACCCAGTACTTC.

A note on this clone: The sample contains more than one DNA sequence encoding this CDR3. The chain couples TRBV5-1 to TRBJ2-7, with 8 bases lining up with TRBD1. The germline CDR1 and CDR2 sequences are SGHRS and YFSETQ. With V trimmed by 4 bases and J by 3 bases, 6 bases remained unmatched. The CDR3 has 14 amino acids. For the CDR3, the DNA is TGCGCCAGCAGCATGTCAGGGACAGGCTACGAGCAGTACTTC. It translates to CASSMSGTGYEQYF.

The V and J genes are TRBV6-5 and TRBJ1-2; 9 bases are shared with TRBD1. The CDR3 has 15 residues. Looked up from germline, CDR1 is MNHEY and CDR2 is SVGAGI. The trim removed 0 bases at V and 4 bases at J, leaving 3 bases unmatched. The CDR3 nucleotides read TGTGCCAGCAGTTACTCGTTGGGACAGGGCTATGGCTACACCTTC. Translating gives CASSYSLGQGYGYTF.

V and J are TRBV19 and TRBJ1-6, with a weak D call TRBD1 (5 bases). The CDR3 covers 15 residues. Germline values: CDR1 LNHDA, CDR2 SQIVND (reference sequence). The V end lost 7 bases, the J end lost 8 bases, and 18 bases lay between the germline ends. The CDR3 nucleotides read TGTGCCAGTACCACTATGTGGGGGACTGATTCACCCCTCCACTTT. Translating gives CASTTMWGTDSPLHF.

V is TRBV4-1 and J is TRBJ2-3, with 9 nucleotides matching TRBD1. This CDR3 is 16 amino acids long. Germline assignment: CDR1 MGHRA and CDR2 YSYEKL. V lost 3 bases to trimming and J lost 2 bases; unmatched junction nucleotides: 6. The CDR3 spells CASSQGTGFFTDTQYF. CDR3 DNA: TGCGCCAGCAGCCAGGGGACAGGGTTTTTCACAGATACGCAGTATTTT.

The chain recombines TRBV18 with TRBJ1-1; possible D gene TRBD1, 5 bases. Germline CDR1 is KGHSH and CDR2 is LQKENI. The V gene lost 3 bases and the J gene lost 2 bases, with 7 bases spanning the gap. The CDR3 consists of 13 residues. This chain's CDR3 is CASSPTDNTEAFF. The CDR3 region has the DNA TGTGCCAGCTCACCGACAGACAACACTGAAGCTTTCTTT. The variable domain in full, with the rest retrieved from reference TRBV18 and TRBJ1-1, is NAGVMQNPRHLVRRRGQEARLRCSPMKGHSHVYWYRQLPEEGLKFMVYLQKENIIDESGMPKERFSAEFPKEGPSILRIQQVVRGDSAAYFCASSPTDNTEAFFGQGTRLTVV.

CDR3 coding DNA: TGTGCCAGCAGCAATATAGCAGATACGCAGTATTTT. It encodes CASSNIADTQYF. The chain combines TRBV9 with TRBJ2-3; D call uncertain. The V gene's germline CDR1 is SGDLS and CDR2 YYNGEE. This CDR3 is 12 amino acids long. Deletions cut 4 bases from V and 4 bases from J, with 7 bases between.

The CDR3: CASSPWTSGNTGELFF. As DNA, the CDR3 is TGTGCCAGCAGCCCCTGGACTAGCGGGAACACCGGGGAGCTGTTTTTT. The rearrangement joins TRBV13 to TRBJ2-2; TRBD2 agrees at 10 bases. From germline, CDR1 is PRHDT and CDR2 FYEKMQ (reference sequence). This CDR3 has 16 amino acids. V trimming: 5 bases; J trimming: 1 base; junction bases outside the gene matches: 4. The whole variable domain, remainder taken from reference TRBV13 and TRBJ2-2, is AAGVIQSPRHLIKEKRETATLKCYPIPRHDTVYWYQQGPGQDPQFLISFYEKMQSDKGSIPDRFSAQQFSDYHSELNMSSLELGDSALYFCASSPWTSGNTGELFFGEGSRLTVL.

The rearrangement joins TRBV27 to TRBJ2-7; D may be TRBD1 (5 bases). Trimming removed 3 bases from V and 3 bases from J, with 18 bases in between. There are 16 residues in the CDR3. CDR1 and CDR2 (germline): MNHEY, SMNVEV (reference sequence). The CDR3 bases are TGTGCCAGCAGTTTGGGGCCGCCAGCTGAAGGCTACGAGCAGTACTTC. Translated, it gives CASSLGPPAEGYEQYF.

The chain employs TRBV27 and TRBJ1-2; 12 bases are a match to TRBD1. J was trimmed by 8 bases and V by 4 bases; bases with no gene match: 8. This CDR3 region has 15 residues. Germline values: CDR1 MNHEY, CDR2 SMNVEV (reference sequence). CDR3 in DNA: TGTGCCAGCAGTTCCTCGGGACAGGGGGCGGGAGGCTACACCTTC. Encoded protein: CASSSSGQGAGGYTF.

The V and J genes are TRBV7-3 and TRBJ2-6; tentative D call: TRBD2 (6 bases). The CDR3 covers 18 residues. Germline values: CDR1 SGHTA, CDR2 FQGTGA. The germline V and J ends were trimmed by 5 bases and 0 bases, with 17 bases remaining between them. CDR3 bases: TGTGCCAGCAGCAATTGGACGGGGAGGTTCTCTGGGGCCAACGTCCTGACTTTC. Protein product: CASSNWTGRFSGANVLTF.

V usage is TRBV27 and J usage is TRBJ2-3, with D maybe TRBD2 (5 bases). The V end lost 4 bases, the J end lost 4 bases, and 12 bases lay between the germline ends. CDR1 is MNHEY, CDR2 SMNVEV, per germline (reference sequence). The CDR3 spans 14 residues. DNA of the CDR3: TGTGCCAGCAGTTCCGGGATTAGTGCAGATACGCAGTATTTT. Its protein is CASSSGISADTQYF.

This chain joins TRBV18 and TRBJ2-3, with TRBD2 matching 10 bases. V was clipped by 5 bases and J by 5 bases; unmatched bases: 7. The CDR3 consists of 15 residues. Looked up from germline, CDR1 is KGHSH and CDR2 is LQKENI. The CDR3: CASSSLAGAQDTQYF. The CDR3 DNA reads as TGTGCCAGCTCAAGCCTAGCGGGGGCGCAAGATACGCAGTATTTT.

The chain has TRBV6-5 and TRBJ2-2; 7 bases line up with TRBD1. Germline CDR1 reads MNHEY; CDR2 reads SVGAGI. V was clipped by 4 bases and J by 7 bases; unmatched bases: 3. This CDR3 has 13 residues. The CDR3 reads CASSSTGVGELFF. The CDR3 DNA reads as TGTGCCAGCAGTTCCACAGGGGTCGGGGAGCTGTTTTTT.

The genes are TRBV7-9 and TRBJ1-4; 9 nucleotides align to TRBD1. With V trimmed by 5 bases and J by 5 bases, 3 bases remained unmatched. The CDR3 sequence is 14 residues long. CDR1 is SEHNR, CDR2 FQNEAQ, per germline (reference sequence). CDR3 in DNA: TGTGCCAGCAGCCGCGGACAGGGGAATGAAAAACTGTTTTTT. It specifies CASSRGQGNEKLFF.

V usage is TRBV10-3 and J usage is TRBJ2-2; 9 bases agree with TRBD2. This CDR3 is 15 amino acids long. Germline V gene sequence: CDR1 ENHRY, CDR2 SYGVKD. The V gene end was trimmed by 4 bases and the J gene end by 6 bases; junction bases not matched to a gene: 6. The CDR3 region has the DNA TGTGCCATCAGTGGCGGGGGGGCTGGCGCCGGGGAGCTGTTTTTT. Its translation: CAISGGGAGAGELFF.

V is TRBV30 and J is TRBJ1-1, with D uncertain. CDR3 size: 11 residues. The V end was cut by 5 bases, the J end by 4 bases, with 8 bases between. Germline CDR1 GTSNPN, CDR2 SVGIG (reference sequence). The chain's CDR3 is CAWGRATEAFF. CDR3 nucleotides: TGTGCCTGGGGGCGAGCCACTGAAGCTTTCTTT.

This chain links TRBV28 with TRBJ1-5, with a weak D call TRBD1 (5 bases). This CDR3 spans 13 amino acids. The germline V and J ends were trimmed by 3 bases and 3 bases, with 6 bases remaining between them. Germline lookup yields CDR1 MDHEN and CDR2 SYDVKM. The CDR3 loop reads CASSLTVNQPQHF. CDR3 nucleotide sequence: TGTGCCAGCAGTTTGACAGTCAATCAGCCCCAGCATTTT.

The CDR3 sequence is CASSSGTGAAGNTIYF. DNA of the CDR3: TGTGCCAGCAGCTCCGGAACAGGGGCTGCCGGAAACACCATATATTTT. This chain uses TRBV7-3 with TRBJ1-3, with TRBD1 matching 7 bases. The V gene end was trimmed by 4 bases and the J gene end by 4 bases; junction bases not matched to a gene: 10. The CDR3 runs to 16 residues. CDR1 is SGHTA, CDR2 FQGTGA, per germline.

The chain combines TRBV18 with TRBJ2-7; possibly TRBD2 for D (5 bases). The germline CDR1 and CDR2 sequences are KGHSH and LQKENI. V shed 6 bases and J shed 2 bases, with 8 bases lying between them. This CDR3 comprises 12 residues. CDR3: CASSLGTYEQYF. The CDR3 DNA reads as TGTGCCAGCTCTCTCGGGACCTACGAGCAGTACTTC.

The V gene is TRBV12-5, the J gene TRBJ1-1, with 7 bases lining up with TRBD1. The CDR3 runs 19 residues. Germline V gene data show CDR1 as LGHNT and CDR2 as FRNRAP. The V segment lost 1 base and the J segment 0 bases; nucleotides outside the gene matches: 14. The DNA of the CDR3 is TGTGCTAGTGGTTTGGCAATGGGACAGTTGGGGGTCATGAACACTGAAGCTTTCTTT. It encodes CASGLAMGQLGVMNTEAFF.

This chain joins TRBV10-3 and TRBJ2-5; tentatively, D is TRBD2 (6 bases). In germline, CDR1 is ENHRY, CDR2 SYGVKD. V lost 8 bases to trimming and J lost 1 base, with 20 bases between them. CDR3 length equals 16 residues. The CDR3 region has the DNA TGTGCCATCGCTGAGTCGCTAGGAGGGACCCAAGAGACCCAGTACTTC. Amino acids: CAIAESLGGTQETQYF.

The chain combines TRBV4-1 with TRBJ2-3; TRBD2 aligns across 7 bases. The CDR3 has 14 amino acids. Trimming took 5 bases from V and 4 from J; bases not matched to a gene: 6. Per the germline V gene, CDR1 is MGHRA and CDR2 is YSYEKL. This CDR3 is CASSSGTTADTQYF. The CDR3 region has the DNA TGCGCCAGCAGCTCCGGGACTACGGCAGATACGCAGTATTTT.

V is TRBV5-1 and J is TRBJ1-1, with 7 bases aligning to TRBD1. Trimming took 4 bases from V and 4 from J; bases not matched to a gene: 10. CDR3 size: 15 residues. Germline V CDR1 and CDR2: SGHRS, YFSETQ. The DNA for the CDR3 is TGCGCCAGCAGCAGGGAGACAGGGTCGTTCACTGAAGCTTTCTTT. Translation: CASSRETGSFTEAFF. Full variable domain (outside the CDR3, taken from reference TRBV5-1 and TRBJ1-1): KAGVTQTPRYLIKTRGQQVTLSCSPISGHRSVSWYQQTPGQGLQFLFEYFSETQRNKGNFPGRFSGRQFSNSRSEMNVSTLELGDSALYLCASSRETGSFTEAFFGQGTRLTVV.

The chain is built from TRBV6-6 and TRBJ1-3; D may be TRBD1 (6 bases). The CDR3 extends over 15 amino acids. The V gene lost 2 bases and the J gene lost 0 bases, with 8 bases spanning the gap. CDR1 MNHNY and CDR2 SVGAGI come from the germline V gene (reference sequence). CDR3 amino acids: CASSYVQGSGNTIYF. Written as DNA, the CDR3 is TGTGCCAGCAGTTACGTACAGGGCTCTGGAAACACCATATATTTT.

This chain links TRBV9 with TRBJ1-6, with 8 nucleotides matching TRBD1. Germline V gives CDR1 SGDLS, CDR2 YYNGEE. Trimming took 3 bases from V and 5 from J; bases not matched to a gene: 1. The CDR3 loop spans 14 amino acids. The CDR3 protein is CASSGDRNNSPLHF. The DNA of the CDR3 is TGTGCCAGCAGCGGGGACAGGAATAATTCACCCCTCCACTTT.